The sequence of this T cell receptor (beta chain) was determined in a study of radiotherapy plus CTLA-4 blockade in lung cancer. As for the study in general: Disease control was seen in 30% to 35% of patients, objective responses in roughly 17%.

Generated by immunoSEQ multiplex PCR, the TCRdb table keeps only in-frame clones and is missing some. The sample shows about 98,000 clones, roughly 80% of them seen only once. This clone was seen only once. Its antigen is not known. Study-level results: Once radiotherapy plus ipilimumab had been given, TCR clones derived from tumor expanded in blood.

Unmatched junction bases numbered 3, after V lost 2 bases and J lost 6 bases. The CDR3 runs to 13 residues. Germline loops: CDR1 SEHNR, CDR2 FQNEAQ (reference sequence). Source: peripheral blood, taken from a patient treated with radiotherapy plus ipilimumab. The V and J genes are TRBV7-9 and TRBJ1-2, with 7 bases that match TRBD1. This TCR was sampled from a human donor with non-small cell lung cancer who had a partial response to radiotherapy plus ipilimumab. The chain's CDR3 is CASSLRGGDGYTF. CDR3 sequence (DNA): TGTGCCAGCAGCTTACGAGGGGGCGATGGCTACACCTTC.